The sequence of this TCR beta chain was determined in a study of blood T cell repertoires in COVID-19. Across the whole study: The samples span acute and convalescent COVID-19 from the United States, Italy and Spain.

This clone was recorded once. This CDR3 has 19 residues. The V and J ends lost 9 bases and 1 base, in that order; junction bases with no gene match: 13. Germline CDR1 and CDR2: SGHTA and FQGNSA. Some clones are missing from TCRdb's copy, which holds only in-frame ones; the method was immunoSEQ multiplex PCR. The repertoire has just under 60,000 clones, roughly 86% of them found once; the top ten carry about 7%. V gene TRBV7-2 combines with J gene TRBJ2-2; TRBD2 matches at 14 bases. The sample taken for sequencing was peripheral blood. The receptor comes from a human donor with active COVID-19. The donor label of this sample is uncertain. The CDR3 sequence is CARRASVGLAGENTGELFF. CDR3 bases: TGTGCCAGGAGGGCCTCCGTGGGACTAGCGGGAGAGAACACCGGGGAGCTGTTTTTT.